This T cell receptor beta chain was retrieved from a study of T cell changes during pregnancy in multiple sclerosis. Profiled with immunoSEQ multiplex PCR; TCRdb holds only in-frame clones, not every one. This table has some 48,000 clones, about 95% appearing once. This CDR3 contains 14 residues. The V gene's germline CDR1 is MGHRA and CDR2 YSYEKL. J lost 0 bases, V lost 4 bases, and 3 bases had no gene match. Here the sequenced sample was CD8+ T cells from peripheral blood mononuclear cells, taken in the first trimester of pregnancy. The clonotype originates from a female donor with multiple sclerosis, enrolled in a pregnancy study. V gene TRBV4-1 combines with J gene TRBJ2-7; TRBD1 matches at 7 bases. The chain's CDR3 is CASSPGQASYEQYF. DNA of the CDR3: TGCGCCAGCAGCCCCGGACAGGCCTCCTACGAGCAGTACTTC.